This section outlines one T cell receptor beta chain sequence together with its context. At one end the junction does not follow the germline gene, possibly because of a read error. This sample is part of a study of control samples from healthy donors and cancer patients. This table comes from immunoSEQ multiplex PCR, and its TCRdb copy is limited to in-frame clones, with some not included. The profile shows about 86,000 clones, approximately 95% of them singletons. The CDR3 sequence is 16 residues long. Germline assignment: CDR1 SGHDT and CDR2 YYEEEE. The rearrangement uses TRBV5-6 and TRBJ2-1; the D call may be TRBD1 or TRBD2 (5 bases each). The sample was blood. The sequence derives from a woman younger than 45 in good health. CDR3 bases: TGTGCCAGCAGATTGGGACGCTCTCGTAGGGACAATGAGCAGTTCTTC. Its translation is CASRLGRSRRDNEQFF.